The 26 T cell receptor beta chains presented below share a single source sample, sequenced in a study of early T cells in non-severe SARS-CoV-2 infection. TCRdb reprocessed the 5' RACE reads with MiXCR, giving one entry per CDR3 protein. The sample comprises roughly 100,000 distinct CDR3 sequences, 13% of which are singletons, and approximately 2.3% rests with the top ten. Sequencing used whole blood. The receptors were gathered from an adult who was a healthcare worker with PCR-confirmed SARS-CoV-2 infection or an uninfected control (not recorded which).

The rearrangement joins TRBV28 to TRBJ1-3; D is unresolved. The CDR3 runs 13 residues. Germline lookup yields CDR1 MDHEN and CDR2 SYDVKM. V was cut by 3 bases and J by 5 bases, with 8 bases left in between. Here the CDR3 reads CASSLDRRNTIYF. CDR3 DNA: TGTGCCAGCAGTTTGGACCGAAGAAACACCATATATTTT.

This clonotype appeared a few times. The gene calls are TRBV12-5 and TRBJ2-2; tentative D call: TRBD1 (5 bases). Trimming took off 1 base at V and 6 bases at J, with 15 bases between the two ends. The CDR3 totals 16 residues. Germline CDR1 LGHNT, CDR2 FRNRAP. As DNA, the CDR3 is TGTGCTAGTGGTTTGGGTGCTCAGAACAGGCCCGGGGAGCTGTTTTTT. Its translation: CASGLGAQNRPGELFF.

This clonotype was detected a few times. V is TRBV6-5 and J is TRBJ1-3, with D maybe TRBD1 (6 bases). Germline assignment: CDR1 MNHEY and CDR2 SVGAGI. Trimming stripped 6 bases from V and 2 bases from J, with 14 bases between. There are 15 residues in the CDR3. The CDR3 loop reads CASSPLGGPGNTIYF. CDR3 nucleotide sequence: TGTGCCAGCAGCCCCCTGGGGGGGCCTGGAAACACCATATATTTT.

This clonotype was seen more than once but under ten times. The rearrangement joins TRBV20-1 to TRBJ1-6, with 9 bases that match TRBD1. The ends lost 3 bases at V and 10 bases at J; junction bases unmatched: 16. The CDR3 is 17 residues long. Germline CDR1 is DFQATT and CDR2 is SNEGSKA (reference sequence). The CDR3 sequence is CSASEGQGIGPRSPLHF. The CDR3 DNA follows: TGCAGTGCTAGTGAGGGACAGGGAATAGGGCCAAGGTCACCCCTCCACTTT.

This clonotype was detected ten times or more. This rearrangement joins TRBV10-2 to TRBJ2-1; 9 nucleotides agree with TRBD1. V was pared by 6 bases and J by 5 bases, with 5 bases of the junction left unmatched. Germline values: CDR1 WSHSY, CDR2 SAAADI. This CDR3 has 14 residues. This chain's CDR3 is CASRGDRAHNEQFF. The CDR3 nucleotides read TGCGCCAGCAGGGGGGACAGGGCCCACAATGAGCAGTTCTTC.

In its sample, this clonotype was seen a few times. The chain combines TRBV11-2 with TRBJ1-2; tentative D call: TRBD1 (5 bases). The ends were cut back, 3 bases at V and 2 bases at J, with 19 bases in the middle. The CDR3 is made up of 17 amino acids. CDR1 and CDR2 from the germline V gene are SGHAT and FQNNGV. CDR3 sequence (DNA): TGTGCCAGCAGCTTGATCCCGGGGGTATTAGGAAACTATGGCTACACCTTC. Protein product: CASSLIPGVLGNYGYTF. The whole variable domain, remainder taken from reference TRBV11-2 and TRBJ1-2, is EAGVAQSPRYKIIEKRQSVAFWCNPISGHATLYWYQQILGQGPKLLIQFQNNGVVDDSQLPKDRFSAERLKGVDSTLKIQPAKLEDSAVYLCASSLIPGVLGNYGYTFGSGTRLTVV.

The rearrangement joins TRBV7-2 to TRBJ1-6; D is uncertain. With 1 base removed from V and 5 bases from J, the gap between germline ends came to 6 bases. This CDR3 has 14 residues. Per germline, CDR1 SGHTA and CDR2 FQGNSA. CDR3 in amino acids: CASSLGRNNSPLHF. The CDR3 DNA is TGTGCCAGCAGCTTAGGGCGGAATAATTCACCCCTCCACTTT.

J is TRBJ2-1 and V is TRBV4-1; D is unclear. There are 12 residues in the CDR3. CDR1 is MGHRA, CDR2 YSYEKL, per germline. Trimming cost V 0 bases and J 5 bases, with 2 bases left between them. The CDR3 loop is CASSQDHNEQFF. In DNA form, the CDR3 reads TGCGCCAGCAGCCAAGACCACAATGAGCAGTTCTTC.

The V call is TRBV11-1, the J call TRBJ2-1; D may be TRBD1 or TRBD2 (5 bases each). V dropped 1 base and J dropped 8 bases, with 15 bases sitting between them. Germline lookup yields CDR1 SGHAT and CDR2 FQDESV (reference sequence). CDR3 size: 15 residues. This CDR3 reads CASSLDPGAQDEQFF. CDR3 nucleotides: TGTGCCAGCAGCTTAGACCCCGGGGCCCAGGATGAGCAGTTCTTC.

Only a few counts were recorded for this clonotype. The chain recombines TRBV10-3 with TRBJ1-5; 7 bases agree with TRBD1. Unmatched junction bases numbered 6, after V lost 8 bases and J lost 5 bases. This CDR3 region has 13 residues. Germline V gene sequence: CDR1 ENHRY, CDR2 SYGVKD. CDR3 bases: TGTGCCATCGCGGACAGGCAATATCAGCCCCAGCATTTT. Its translation is CAIADRQYQPQHF.

This clonotype has a count of ten or more. The chain employs TRBV18 and TRBJ2-3; the D is unclear. Deletions cut 5 bases from V and 1 base from J, with 13 bases between. Germline CDR1 and CDR2: KGHSH and LQKENI. This CDR3 comprises 15 residues. The CDR3 DNA reads TGTGCCAGCTCATTACGGGCCAGTGGCACAGATACGCAGTATTTT. Residues: CASSLRASGTDTQYF.

The CDR3 protein is CASSTKGERNQPQHF. The CDR3 DNA is TGTGCCAGCAGCACGAAAGGGGAGAGGAATCAGCCCCAGCATTTT. The chain is built from TRBV7-2 and TRBJ1-5; D may be TRBD1 (5 bases). From germline, CDR1 is SGHTA and CDR2 FQGNSA. V shed 5 bases and J shed 4 bases, with 15 bases lying between them. This CDR3 has 15 amino acids.

The rearrangement links TRBV6-1 to TRBJ2-1, with TRBD2 as a possible D gene (6 bases). Germline-derived CDR1 and CDR2 are MNHNS and SASEGT. Trimming took off 2 bases at V and 9 bases at J, with 14 bases between the two ends. The CDR3 spans 14 residues. In DNA, the CDR3 is TGTGCCAGCAGTGAACCGGGGCAGGGAGGTGAGCAGTTCTTC. Its translation is CASSEPGQGGEQFF.

There are many counts of this clonotype. The chain joins TRBV5-1 to TRBJ2-1; tentatively, D is TRBD2 (5 bases). Between the trimmed V and J ends, which lost 5 bases and 4 bases, there was a span of 13 bases. Germline V gene sequence: CDR1 SGHRS, CDR2 YFSETQ. The CDR3 has 14 residues. The chain's CDR3 is CASRPGLGYNEQFF. The DNA for the CDR3 is TGCGCCAGCAGACCGGGGTTAGGTTACAATGAGCAGTTCTTC.

This clonotype was recorded many times. The chain is built from TRBV12-3 or TRBV12-4 and TRBJ1-1; TRBD1 is a possible D gene (5 bases). V was pared by 3 bases and J by 4 bases, with 9 bases between. CDR3 size: 13 residues. In DNA, the CDR3 is TGTGCCAGCAGTTTCGGGGGAGGCACTGAAGCTTTCTTT. Its protein product is CASSFGGGTEAFF.

The chain couples TRBV2 to TRBJ1-2; D might be TRBD1 (6 bases). Trimming took off 6 bases at V and 4 bases at J, with 12 bases between the two ends. Germline V gene data show CDR1 as SNHLY and CDR2 as FYNNEI. This CDR3 is built from 13 residues. In DNA, the CDR3 is TGTGCCAGCAGACCTACAGGGATCTATGGCTACACCTTC. Residues: CASRPTGIYGYTF.

This clonotype was observed a few times. The chain joins TRBV6-5 to TRBJ1-6; tentatively, D is TRBD1 (5 bases). This CDR3 is built from 13 residues. Trimming removed 5 bases at V and 10 bases at J, with 12 bases between. Germline V gene sequence: CDR1 MNHEY, CDR2 SVGAGI. This chain's CDR3 is CASSRDGASPLHF. The CDR3 nucleotides are TGTGCCAGCAGTAGGGACGGGGCGTCACCCCTCCACTTT.

The chain carries TRBV28 and TRBJ1-2; perhaps TRBD1 as D (6 bases). The germline V gene has CDR1 MDHEN and CDR2 SYDVKM. CDR3 length equals 13 residues. Trimming took off 6 bases at V and 4 bases at J, with 12 bases between the two ends. The CDR3 coding sequence is TGTGCCAGCAGCCATTCGGGGGCCTATGGCTACACCTTC. It yields the protein CASSHSGAYGYTF.

At least ten counts were recorded for this clonotype. The chain combines TRBV6-5 with TRBJ1-1; D possibly corresponds to TRBD1 (5 bases). Trimming removed 2 bases from V and 2 bases from J, with 9 bases in between. Germline CDR1 reads MNHEY; CDR2 reads SVGAGI. The CDR3 consists of 14 residues. CDR3 DNA: TGTGCCAGCAGTTACAGGGGCTACAACACTGAAGCTTTCTTT. Protein: CASSYRGYNTEAFF.

The chain employs TRBV20-1 and TRBJ1-1; no definite D call. V gave up 6 bases and J gave up 11 bases, with 13 bases separating them. CDR1 and CDR2 from the germline V gene are DFQATT and SNEGSKA (reference sequence). The CDR3 length is 10 residues. The DNA of the CDR3 is TGCAGTGCATCGGACTTGGAGGCTTTCTTT. This sequence encodes CSASDLEAFF.

The chain recombines TRBV28 with TRBJ2-5, with TRBD1 matching 7 bases. V lost 6 bases to trimming and J lost 2 bases; unmatched junction nucleotides: 12. In germline, CDR1 is MDHEN, CDR2 SYDVKM. The CDR3 contains 16 residues. CDR3 region: CASSHNRGRIQETQYF. In nucleotides, the CDR3 is TGTGCCAGCAGCCACAACAGGGGACGGATACAAGAGACCCAGTACTTC.

This clonotype was recorded many times. This chain uses TRBV5-6 with TRBJ1-5, with D unresolved. V was cut by 1 base and J by 3 bases, with 14 bases left in between. The CDR3 runs 16 residues. Germline CDR1 is SGHDT and CDR2 is YYEEEE. CDR3 DNA: TGTGCCAGCAGCTTGTATTCAGCCCCTATCAATCAGCCCCAGCATTTT. It encodes CASSLYSAPINQPQHF.

This clonotype was seen repeatedly, ten times or more. The V call is TRBV6-6, the J call TRBJ2-7, with 7 bases that match TRBD1. V dropped 8 bases and J dropped 4; count of bases not matched to a gene: 11. Germline CDR1 is MNHNY and CDR2 is SVGAGI (reference sequence). This CDR3 comprises 14 residues. The CDR3 DNA reads as TGTGCCAGCGGAAACAGGGGAAATTTTTACGAGCAGTACTTC. Amino acid sequence: CASGNRGNFYEQYF.

At least ten counts were recorded for this clonotype. V usage is TRBV5-4 and J usage is TRBJ1-1; 8 bases line up with TRBD1. V was clipped by 0 bases and J by 4 bases; unmatched bases: 8. The CDR3 spans 16 residues. Germline assignment: CDR1 SGHNT and CDR2 YYREEE (reference sequence). The CDR3 loop is CASSLGAGGKGTEAFF. In DNA, the CDR3 is TGTGCCAGCAGCTTGGGTGCAGGGGGCAAGGGCACTGAAGCTTTCTTT. Filled out from reference TRBV5-4 and TRBJ1-1, the complete variable domain reads ETGVTQSPTHLIKTRGQQVTLRCSSQSGHNTVSWYQQALGQGPQFIFQYYREEENGRGNFPPRFSGLQFPNYSSELNVNALELDDSALYLCASSLGAGGKGTEAFFGQGTRLTVV.

This clonotype occurred many times. V usage is TRBV28 and J usage is TRBJ2-3; 9 nucleotides agree with TRBD2. Trimming cost V 5 bases and J 9 bases; bases outside gene matches: 12. The CDR3 loop spans 15 amino acids. In germline, CDR1 is MDHEN, CDR2 SYDVKM. In nucleotides, the CDR3 is TGTGCCAGCAGTCCCACGAAGGAGCGGGGGGAGACGCAGTATTTT. Translation: CASSPTKERGETQYF.

In this sample, this clonotype turned up a few times. The rearrangement links TRBV12-3 or TRBV12-4 to TRBJ1-2; D is ambiguous. V was clipped by 4 bases and J by 0 bases, with 6 bases between them. The CDR3 totals 13 residues. In DNA, the CDR3 is TGTGCCAGCAGTTACTTAGCTAACTATGGCTACACCTTC. Its translation is CASSYLANYGYTF.